This T cell receptor (beta chain) came from a study of shared clonotypes between healthy human individuals. TCRdb's table, derived via immunoSEQ multiplex PCR, lists solely in-frame clones and lacks some. The sample holds under 2.5 million clones, 85% to 95% seen once. A remark on this clone: The antigen remains undetermined.

All donors were healthy HIV-negative adults lacking recent acute infections or vaccinations. General observations from the study: Unshared clonotypes carried lower generation probabilities than those common to all four donors.

The ends were cut back, 7 bases at V and 4 bases at J, with 12 bases in the middle. The CDR3 is made up of 13 amino acids. Per the germline V gene, CDR1 is SGHTA and CDR2 is FQGTGA. The chain combines TRBV7-3 with TRBJ2-3; D not certain. The sequenced sample consisted of naive CD4+ T cells from PBMCs. Subset specified: CD45RA+ positively selected. The receptor was derived from a man between 18 and 35 years old in good health. Some clones in this sample may be carry-over from other donors' samples. The CDR3 loop is CASNFDRADTQYF. The CDR3 DNA reads TGTGCCAGCAACTTTGACCGAGCAGATACGCAGTATTTT.